These 15 T cell receptor beta chains originate from one sample sequenced in a study of T cell responses to AZD1222 COVID-19 vaccine. Sequenced by immunoSEQ multiplex PCR; TCRdb stores in-frame clones only, minus some. The table lists about 150,000 clones, about 87% of them singletons. Sample: peripheral blood, taken on day 0 of AZD1222 vaccination. The receptors here all came from an adult in good health.

This rearrangement joins TRBV4-1 to TRBJ1-1, with D hard to call. Trimming shortened V by 0 bases and J by 0 bases, and 14 bases separated the two germline ends. Germline V lookup: CDR1 MGHRA, CDR2 YSYEKL. This CDR3 spans 17 amino acids. CDR3 bases: TGCGCCAGCAGCCAAGACGTCCGCAGTGCCTTGAACACTGAAGCTTTCTTT. This sequence encodes CASSQDVRSALNTEAFF.

The chain is built from TRBV19 and TRBJ1-5; 7 nucleotides line up with TRBD1. CDR3 size: 15 residues. Germline V gene sequence: CDR1 LNHDA, CDR2 SQIVND (reference sequence). The V gene end was trimmed by 4 bases and the J gene end by 0 bases; junction bases not matched to a gene: 3. CDR3 sequence (DNA): TGTGCCAGTAGTAGTTACAGGGGTAGCAATCAGCCCCAGCATTTT. Translated: CASSSYRGSNQPQHF.

This rearrangement joins TRBV7-2 to TRBJ2-6; D tentatively fits TRBD1 or TRBD2 (5 bases each). Germline V gene data show CDR1 as SGHTA and CDR2 as FQGNSA. This CDR3 has 17 residues. Trimming removed 4 bases at V and 0 bases at J, with 13 bases between. CDR3 nucleotides: TGTGCCAGCAGCTCACCGGGACGGATCTCTGGGGCCAACGTCCTGACTTTC. Protein product: CASSSPGRISGANVLTF.

The chain employs TRBV5-1 and TRBJ2-5; the match to TRBD2 covers 11 bases. This CDR3 is built from 14 residues. Unmatched junction bases numbered 3, after V lost 4 bases and J lost 4 bases. Germline CDR1 is SGHRS and CDR2 is YFSETQ. The DNA for the CDR3 is TGCGCCAGCAGCCCGGGACTAGCGGCAGAGACCCAGTACTTC. It yields the protein CASSPGLAAETQYF.

V is TRBV4-1 and J is TRBJ1-5; D is perhaps TRBD1 (5 bases). CDR3 length: 15 amino acids. The germline CDR1 and CDR2 sequences are MGHRA and YSYEKL. The V end lost 0 bases, the J end lost 5 bases, and 11 bases lay between the germline ends. CDR3 sequence reads: CASSQDGDYDQPQHF. DNA for the CDR3: TGCGCCAGCAGCCAAGATGGGGACTACGATCAGCCCCAGCATTTT.

The rearrangement uses TRBV27 and TRBJ2-4, with 9 bases matching TRBD1. With V trimmed by 6 bases and J by 7 bases, 4 bases remained unmatched. CDR3 size: 13 residues. Looked up from germline, CDR1 is MNHEY and CDR2 is SMNVEV (reference sequence). This CDR3 reads CASSRTGVNIQYF. The CDR3 coding sequence is TGTGCCAGCAGCCGGACAGGGGTTAACATTCAGTACTTC.

This chain links TRBV4-2 with TRBJ2-1; 10 bases fit TRBD2. The V gene end was trimmed by 1 base and the J gene end by 5 bases; junction bases not matched to a gene: 11. This CDR3 is built from 18 residues. Germline V gene lookup returns CDR1 LGHNA and CDR2 YNFKEQ. CDR3 nucleotide sequence: TGTGCCAGCAGCCAAGGGGTACCGTCAGCGGGGGGGGACAATGAGCAGTTCTTC. Its translation is CASSQGVPSAGGDNEQFF.

CDR3 sequence (DNA): TGTGCCAGCAGTGAACGACATTTCTCTGGAAACACCATATATTTT. Its protein is CASSERHFSGNTIYF. This sequence joins TRBV25-1 and TRBJ1-3; D unclear. This CDR3 spans 15 amino acids. V was clipped by 2 bases and J by 0 bases, with 8 bases between them. In germline, CDR1 is MGHDK, CDR2 SYGVNS.

The chain links TRBV7-2 to TRBJ1-4; 10 bases are a match to TRBD1. J lost 6 bases, V lost 5 bases, and 6 bases had no gene match. The CDR3 is made up of 15 amino acids. CDR1 is SGHTA and CDR2 is FQGNSA in the germline V gene. The CDR3: CASSGGTGVDEKLFF. The CDR3 DNA is TGTGCCAGCAGCGGAGGGACAGGGGTAGATGAAAAACTGTTTTTT.

The rearrangement joins TRBV4-1 to TRBJ1-1; the match to TRBD1 covers 9 bases. The CDR3 totals 15 residues. Germline V gives CDR1 MGHRA, CDR2 YSYEKL. V gave up 6 bases and J gave up 5 bases; unmatched junction bases: 10. The CDR3 bases are TGCGCCAGCAGTACATCCGGGACAGGGCAAACTGAAGCTTTCTTT. Its translation is CASSTSGTGQTEAFF.

This chain connects TRBV7-9 to TRBJ1-1, with D hard to call. This CDR3 is built from 13 residues. Between the trimmed V and J ends, which lost 2 bases and 2 bases, there was a span of 6 bases. The germline V gene has CDR1 SEHNR and CDR2 FQNEAQ (reference sequence). CDR3 in DNA: TGTGCCAGCAGCTTACAGGAAAACACTGAAGCTTTCTTT. Protein: CASSLQENTEAFF.

The chain combines TRBV9 with TRBJ2-1, with 7 bases that match TRBD2. The CDR3 consists of 14 residues. Losses at the gene ends were 5 bases for V and 3 bases for J; bases not matched to a gene: 5. Germline CDR1 and CDR2: SGDLS and YYNGEE. CDR3 region: CASRPGGNYNEQFF. Here the CDR3 DNA reads TGTGCCAGCAGGCCGGGGGGAAACTACAATGAGCAGTTCTTC.

The V call is TRBV5-6, the J call TRBJ2-5, with D perhaps matching TRBD2 (5 bases). This CDR3 comprises 13 residues. CDR1 is SGHDT, CDR2 YYEEEE, per germline. The ends were cut back, 3 bases at V and 5 bases at J, with 11 bases in the middle. The CDR3 nucleotides read TGTGCCAGCAGCTCTACTTGGGAGGAGACCCAGTACTTC. Amino acid sequence: CASSSTWEETQYF.

The chain is built from TRBV9 and TRBJ2-3; D may be TRBD2 (6 bases). CDR1 is SGDLS, CDR2 YYNGEE, per germline. V gave up 4 bases and J gave up 2 bases, with 11 bases separating them. CDR3 size: 14 residues. The CDR3 spells CASSLGTYTDTQYF. The CDR3 coding sequence is TGTGCCAGCAGCCTCGGGACTTACACAGATACGCAGTATTTT. The full variable domain, rest sourced from reference TRBV9 and TRBJ2-3, is DSGVTQTPKHLITATGQRVTLRCSPRSGDLSVYWYQQSLDQGLQFLIQYYNGEERAKGNILERFSAQQFPDLHSELNLSSLELGDSALYFCASSLGTYTDTQYFGPGTRLTVL.

The chain carries TRBV6-5 and TRBJ1-2; D gene uncertain. The CDR3 runs to 13 residues. Per the germline V gene, CDR1 is MNHEY and CDR2 is SVGAGI. Between the trimmed V and J ends, which lost 6 bases and 0 bases, there was a span of 8 bases. The CDR3 is CASRVGTNYGYTF. The DNA of the CDR3 is TGTGCCAGCAGGGTGGGGACTAACTATGGCTACACCTTC.